This T cell receptor beta chain emerged from a study of cytomegalovirus exposure and HLA in healthy donors. Whole-study findings and limits: Donors belonging to an Asian-associated ancestry cluster reportedly showed fewer N-insertions in productive TCRs than the approximately 690-donor mean, according to what a later analysis found. Earlier results showed most TCR beta V segments being productive about 87% or about 30% of the time. What was likely a sequencing artifact was a cluster of highly shared sequence variants. Cytomegalovirus-associated TCR beta chains were listed, numbering 150 to 200.

The PCR had 60 Vbeta and 13 Jbeta primers. Libraries were prepared by immunoSEQ multiplex PCR; TCRdb keeps only in-frame clonotypes and omits some of them. The sample contains about 150,000 clones, less than 90% of which appear only once. This clone was seen a handful of times. No antigen is known for it. This CDR3 comprises 15 residues. Germline CDR1 is MNHEY and CDR2 is SVGAGI. Trimming pared 4 bases from V and 4 bases from J, leaving 16 bases between. This receptor was obtained from a woman aged 18-29 years in good health and CMV-seronegative. Sequenced material: PBMCs. The genes are TRBV6-5 and TRBJ1-1; TRBD1 is a possible D gene (5 bases). The CDR3 sequence is CASSLGWGSATEAFF. CDR3 nucleotide sequence: TGTGCCAGCAGTTTGGGGTGGGGCTCGGCCACTGAAGCTTTCTTT.